One sample yielded the 11 T cell receptor beta chains listed below, sequenced in a study of identifying expanded T cells in peripheral blood (dated by TCRdb to between 2018 and 2021). Libraries were constructed by the immunoSEQ multiplex PCR assay. TCRdb holds this immuneACCESS table with in-frame rearrangements only. Some clones are missing; in checked studies, unresolved V genes explain under half, and the rest has no known cause. In this sample the table shows about 85,000 clones, around 89% of which occur a single time. Clones ranked in the top ten supply approximately 2.6% of the sample. Sequenced material: blood. Receptor source: a person aged 18-69 years in good health.

This clone showed up just a few times. The chain couples TRBV10-3 to TRBJ1-3, with D possibly TRBD1 on 6 matching bases. Trimming shortened V by 6 bases and J by 2 bases, and 11 bases separated the two germline ends. The CDR3 is 14 amino acids. Germline-derived CDR1 and CDR2 are ENHRY and SYGVKD. The CDR3 spells CAIREQGTGNTIYF. The CDR3, as DNA: TGTGCCATCAGAGAACAGGGAACTGGAAACACCATATATTTT.

CDR3 nucleotides: TGTGCCTCGGCCCCTAGGACTAGCGGGAGAATCGATGAGCAGTTCTTC. Amino acid sequence: CASAPRTSGRIDEQFF. This chain uses TRBV6-6 with TRBJ2-1, with TRBD2 identical over 13 bases. The CDR3 is 16 amino acids. V trimming: 11 bases; J trimming: 8 bases; junction bases outside the gene matches: 15. Germline V gene data show CDR1 as MNHNY and CDR2 as SVGAGI (reference sequence).

V usage is TRBV5-1 and J usage is TRBJ1-1; 9 bases agree with TRBD1. This CDR3 region has 15 residues. Germline-derived CDR1 and CDR2 are SGHRS and YFSETQ. J was trimmed by 1 base and V by 4 bases; bases with no gene match: 5. The CDR3 region has the DNA TGCGCCAGCAGCACTTCGGGACAGGGGAACACTGAAGCTTTCTTT. This encodes CASSTSGQGNTEAFF. Full variable domain (missing parts from reference TRBV5-1 and TRBJ1-1): KAGVTQTPRYLIKTRGQQVTLSCSPISGHRSVSWYQQTPGQGLQFLFEYFSETQRNKGNFPGRFSGRQFSNSRSEMNVSTLELGDSALYLCASSTSGQGNTEAFFGQGTRLTVV.

The rearrangement links TRBV10-3 to TRBJ2-1; TRBD1 agrees at 7 bases. There are 16 residues in the CDR3. J was trimmed by 1 base and V by 2 bases; bases with no gene match: 5. CDR1 is ENHRY, CDR2 SYGVKD, per germline. The DNA of the CDR3 is TGTGCCATCAGTGAGGTAGGGGGCGCGTCCTACAATGAGCAGTTCTTC. This gives the protein CAISEVGGASYNEQFF.

The rearrangement joins TRBV10-3 to TRBJ1-5, with D unresolved. CDR1 ENHRY and CDR2 SYGVKD come from the germline V gene. With 6 bases removed from V and 4 bases from J, the gap between germline ends came to 7 bases. The CDR3 spans 12 residues. The chain's CDR3 is CAISPNNQPQHF. The DNA for the CDR3 is TGTGCCATCAGCCCAAATAATCAGCCCCAGCATTTT.

This clone appeared a few times. This CDR3 reads CASSEGDTNEKLFF. The DNA of the CDR3 is TGTGCCAGCAGTGAAGGGGATACGAATGAAAAACTGTTTTTT. This chain links TRBV6-1 with TRBJ1-4, with D unclear. Germline assignment: CDR1 MNHNS and CDR2 SASEGT. The CDR3 spans 14 residues. The germline V and J ends were trimmed by 1 base and 5 bases, with 8 bases remaining between them.

This clone was counted between two and nine times. V is TRBV5-1 and J is TRBJ2-7; weak D call: TRBD2 (6 bases). The CDR3 runs 14 residues. V was cut by 1 base and J by 7 bases, with 15 bases left in between. Germline V gene lookup returns CDR1 SGHRS and CDR2 YFSETQ. In nucleotides, the CDR3 is TGCGCCAGCAGCTTGTGGGAAGGGGCGGGAGAGCAGTACTTC. Translating it yields CASSLWEGAGEQYF.

CDR3: CASSDAGAPASGANVLTF. As DNA, the CDR3 is TGTGCCAGCAGTGACGCGGGAGCCCCAGCCTCTGGGGCCAACGTCCTGACTTTC. V and J are TRBV25-1 and TRBJ2-6; 7 bases line up with TRBD2. The CDR3 sequence is 18 residues long. Trimming removed 3 bases from V and 0 bases from J; junction bases left unmatched: 8. From germline, CDR1 is MGHDK and CDR2 SYGVNS.

The V call is TRBV7-2, the J call TRBJ2-3, with 7 bases lining up with TRBD2. Per germline, CDR1 SGHTA and CDR2 FQGNSA. V shed 5 bases and J 4 bases; nucleotides not matched to a gene: 6. CDR3 size: 14 residues. The DNA of the CDR3 is TGTGCCAGCAGCCGGGGTGCGGGAGCAGATACGCAGTATTTT. It translates to CASSRGAGADTQYF. The whole variable domain, remainder taken from reference TRBV7-2 and TRBJ2-3, is GAGVSQSPSNKVTEKGKDVELRCDPISGHTALYWYRQSLGQGLEFLIYFQGNSAPDKSGLPSDRFSAERTGGSVSTLTIQRTQQEDSAVYLCASSRGAGADTQYFGPGTRLTVL.

V usage is TRBV28 and J usage is TRBJ2-3; 8 nucleotides match TRBD2. With V trimmed by 7 bases and J by 4 bases, 7 bases remained unmatched. From germline, CDR1 is MDHEN and CDR2 SYDVKM. The CDR3 consists of 14 residues. Written as DNA, the CDR3 is TGTGCCAGCACCGTAGCGGGGCGCGCAGATACGCAGTATTTT. Amino acids: CASTVAGRADTQYF.

The chain uses TRBV4-2 and TRBJ2-3, with TRBD2 matching over 8 bases. The CDR3 length is 16 residues. The trim removed 0 bases at V and 4 bases at J, leaving 6 bases unmatched. Per the germline V gene, CDR1 is LGHNA and CDR2 is YNFKEQ. The CDR3 is CASSQDRGGLADTQYF. Here the CDR3 DNA reads TGTGCCAGCAGCCAAGATCGCGGGGGGTTGGCAGATACGCAGTATTTT.